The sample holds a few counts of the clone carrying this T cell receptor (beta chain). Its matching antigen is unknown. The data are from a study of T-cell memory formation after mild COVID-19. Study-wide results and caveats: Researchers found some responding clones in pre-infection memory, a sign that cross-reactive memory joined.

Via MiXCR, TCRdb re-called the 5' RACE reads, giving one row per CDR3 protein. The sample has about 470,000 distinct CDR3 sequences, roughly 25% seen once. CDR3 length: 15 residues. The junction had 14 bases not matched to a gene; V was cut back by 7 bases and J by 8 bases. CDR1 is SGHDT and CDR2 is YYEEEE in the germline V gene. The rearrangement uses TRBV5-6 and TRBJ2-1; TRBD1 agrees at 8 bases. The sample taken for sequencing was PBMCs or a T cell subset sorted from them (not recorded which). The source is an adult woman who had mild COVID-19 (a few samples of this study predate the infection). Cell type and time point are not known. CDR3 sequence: CASCKVDRDMDEQFF. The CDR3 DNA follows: TGTGCCAGCTGTAAAGTGGACAGGGATATGGATGAGCAGTTCTTC.